The source of this T cell receptor beta chain is a study of breast tumors, draining lymph nodes, adjacent tissues. The lymph nodes were axillary draining lymph nodes from breast cancer patients. The CDR3 totals 13 residues. Germline CDR1 reads SSHAT; CDR2 reads FNYEAQ (reference sequence). Study-wide points: Compared with lymph nodes, tumors were less diverse; compared with nontumor tissue, more. That most tumor T cells come from lymph nodes remained unproven. Findings are consistent with lymph node origin and intratumoral expansion of most tumor T cells.

Note on this clonotype: The antigen remains unidentified.

TCRdb called the multiplex PCR reads again in MiXCR, with one record for every CDR3 protein. The table shows about 180,000 distinct CDR3 sequences, with about 30% occurring only once. This clonotype was sampled from a female donor with breast cancer. Some clones in this sample may be carry-over from other donors' samples. Material for sequencing was axillary lymph node tissue. The chain carries TRBV7-7 and TRBJ1-6; D might be TRBD1 (5 bases). This CDR3 is CASLRGYNSPLHF. The CDR3 DNA sequence: TGTGCTAGCTTGAGGGGCTATAATTCACCCCTCCACTTT.